This TCR beta chain was recorded in a study of Graves' ophthalmopathy and Graves' hyperthyroidism. As for the study in general: Peripheral blood was collected at initial diagnosis, before any treatment.

At least ten counts were recorded for this clonotype. Its antigen is not known. Losses at the gene ends were 1 base for V and 4 bases for J; bases not matched to a gene: 4. Germline values: CDR1 LGHDT, CDR2 YNNKEL (reference sequence). This CDR3 contains 15 residues. Exclusion covered patients with other autoimmune diseases or uncontrolled infections (as well as pregnancy or lactation). For repertoire sequencing, the TCR beta CDR3 regions were amplified from RNA transcripts. HTBI-primed RT-PCR formed the first round, and a multiplex PCR formed the second. TCRdb reprocessed the multiplex PCR reads via MiXCR and lists one record per CDR3 protein. This table holds 45,000 to 60,000 distinct CDR3 sequences, roughly 47% found once. Study observations and caveats: For separating ophthalmopathy from stable hyperthyroidism, a 13-signature model gave approximately 90% sensitivity and approximately 80% specificity.

The chain recombines TRBV3-1 with TRBJ1-2, with TRBD1 identical over 9 bases. Material: peripheral blood. The sequence came from an adult woman with Graves' ophthalmopathy. CDR3 protein: CASSQGTGGGYGYTF. The CDR3 DNA reads as TGTGCCAGCAGCCAAGGAACAGGGGGCGGCTATGGCTACACCTTC.